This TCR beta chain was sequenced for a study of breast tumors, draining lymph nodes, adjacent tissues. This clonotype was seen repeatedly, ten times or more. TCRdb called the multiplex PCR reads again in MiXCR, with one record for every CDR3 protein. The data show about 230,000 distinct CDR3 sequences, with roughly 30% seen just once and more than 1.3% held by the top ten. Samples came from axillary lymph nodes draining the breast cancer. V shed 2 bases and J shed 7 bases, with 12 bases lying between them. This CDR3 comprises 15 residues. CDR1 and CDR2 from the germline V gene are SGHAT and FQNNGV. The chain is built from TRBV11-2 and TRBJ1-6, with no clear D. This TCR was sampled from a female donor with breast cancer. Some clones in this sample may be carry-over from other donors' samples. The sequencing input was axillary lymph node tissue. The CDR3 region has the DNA TGTGCCAGCAGCTTATCTGGACGGGAAAATTCACCCCTCCACTTT. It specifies CASSLSGRENSPLHF.